These T cell receptor beta chains were read from a single sample in a study of T cells in Graves' hyperthyroidism and ophthalmopathy. MiXCR was run by TCRdb on the multiplex PCR reads, yielding one entry per CDR3 protein. The data hold some 600,000 distinct CDR3 sequences, with about 15% observed a single time. Sequencing was done on a sample of blood. These receptors were collected from a woman in her 30s with Graves' hyperthyroidism that later progressed to Graves' ophthalmopathy. CDR3s include the opening cysteine and the closing phenylalanine or tryptophan. D genes are given only for firm matches. Clone size is given for some rows only: seen once, a few or many times, or a class if the clone is expanded.

d_call	v_call	clone_size	j_call	cdr3_aa	cdr3_nt
.	TRBV30	few	TRBJ1-5	CAWSLGSGLFNQPQHF	TGTGCCTGGAGCCTCGGGTCGGGACTGTTCAATCAGCCCCAGCATTTT
TRBD2	TRBV7-2	many	TRBJ2-7	CASRPSGSYEQYF	TGTGCCAGCAGGCCTAGCGGGAGTTACGAGCAGTACTTC
.	TRBV19	many	TRBJ2-3	CASSIEDTQYF	TGTGCCAGTAGTATAGAAGATACGCAGTATTTT
TRBD2	TRBV13	many	TRBJ2-3	CASRWRERDTQYF	TGTGCCAGCAGATGGCGGGAGAGGGATACGCAGTATTTT
TRBD1	TRBV9	few	TRBJ2-3	CASSAVGQGTDTQYF	TGTGCCAGCAGCGCGGTGGGACAGGGGACAGATACGCAGTATTTT
.	TRBV14	.	TRBJ1-6	CASSQDRGWGSPLHF	TGTGCCAGCAGCCAAGACAGGGGCTGGGGTTCACCCCTCCACTTT
TRBD2	TRBV4-1	few	TRBJ2-3	CASSRGIAGYTDTQYF	TGCGCCAGCAGCAGAGGGATAGCGGGATACACAGATACGCAGTATTTT
TRBD1	TRBV7-8	many	TRBJ2-3	CASSTRDSYTDTQYF	TGTGCCAGCAGCACACGGGACAGCTACACAGATACGCAGTATTTT
TRBD1	TRBV27	few	TRBJ1-5	CASSPAGTGNQPQHF	TGTGCCAGCAGTCCAGCCGGGACAGGGAATCAGCCCCAGCATTTT
.	TRBV3-1	.	TRBJ1-3	CASSRGQTSGNTIYF	TGTGCCAGCAGCCGAGGACAGACCTCTGGAAACACCATATATTTT
TRBD1	TRBV4-1	few	TRBJ2-7	CASSQEGRQGNEQYF	TGCGCCAGCAGCCAAGAGGGACGACAGGGAAACGAGCAGTACTTC
TRBD1	TRBV6-1	many	TRBJ1-2	CASSKKMTGGSAYGYTF	TGTGCCAGCAGCAAAAAAATGACAGGGGGTTCCGCCTATGGCTACACCTTC
TRBD2	TRBV12-5	.	TRBJ2-3	CASGLTSGISGTQYF	TGTGCTAGTGGTTTGACTAGCGGGATTTCAGGTACGCAGTATTTT
TRBD1	TRBV12-3/TRBV12-4	many	TRBJ1-3	CASSPDRVQNTIYF	TGTGCCAGCAGCCCGGACAGGGTGCAAAACACCATATATTTT
.	TRBV9	many	TRBJ2-2	CASSVGVGELFF	TGTGCCAGCAGCGTAGGGGTCGGGGAGCTGTTTTTT
.	TRBV20-1	many	TRBJ2-2	CSARATGLRLNTGELFF	TGCAGTGCTAGAGCCACGGGGTTGCGGCTGAACACCGGGGAGCTGTTTTTT
.	TRBV12-3/TRBV12-4	many	TRBJ2-7	CASSPGGTGGHEQYF	TGTGCCAGCAGTCCCGGCGGCACGGGGGGCCACGAGCAGTACTTC
TRBD1	TRBV2	.	TRBJ1-6	CASSDPGQGGRSPLHF	TGTGCCAGCAGTGACCCCGGACAGGGGGGGAGGTCACCCCTCCACTTT
.	TRBV6-1	many	TRBJ2-7	CASSDGLTSPYEQYF	TGTGCCAGCAGTGATGGACTTACCTCCCCTTACGAGCAGTACTTC
TRBD2	TRBV9	many	TRBJ2-1	CASSGKASGNYNEQFF	TGTGCCAGCAGCGGAAAAGCTAGCGGGAACTACAATGAGCAGTTCTTC
TRBD1	TRBV28	many	TRBJ1-5	CASSLPGQAYDQPQHF	TGTGCCAGCAGTCTACCGGGACAGGCCTATGATCAGCCCCAGCATTTT
TRBD2	TRBV15	many	TRBJ2-3	CATSSGRASTDTQYF	TGTGCCACCAGCAGCGGGAGGGCCAGCACAGATACGCAGTATTTT
TRBD2	TRBV6-1	many	TRBJ2-1	CASRTQLADYYNEQFF	TGTGCCAGCAGGACACAACTAGCGGACTACTACAATGAGCAGTTCTTC
.	TRBV5-1	few	TRBJ1-6	CASSLWESSYNSPLHF	TGCGCCAGCAGCTTGTGGGAAAGCTCCTATAATTCACCCCTCCACTTT
TRBD2	TRBV2	many	TRBJ2-7	CASSEWVAGDEQYF	TGTGCCAGCAGTGAATGGGTAGCGGGAGACGAGCAGTACTTC
TRBD1	TRBV7-9	many	TRBJ2-1	CASSRSTGGPYNEQFF	TGTGCCAGCAGCAGAAGTACAGGGGGCCCTTACAATGAGCAGTTCTTC
.	TRBV5-1	many	TRBJ2-1	CASTPRDLNEQFF	TGCGCCAGCACACCCCGGGACCTCAATGAGCAGTTCTTC
.	TRBV18	many	TRBJ1-2	CASSLRNRVEEGYTF	TGTGCCAGCTCACTGCGAAACAGGGTGGAGGAAGGCTACACCTTC
.	TRBV5-1	.	TRBJ2-2	CASSLTTPGPGELFF	TGCGCCAGCAGCCTAACGACCCCCGGCCCCGGGGAGCTGTTTTTT
.	TRBV29-1	few	TRBJ2-1	CSLQGQGGKGTRRIVGFF	TGCAGCCTCCAGGGACAGGGAGGGAAGGGGACTAGGAGGATAGTTGGGTTCTTC
TRBD2	TRBV6-1	many	TRBJ2-7	CASSSGLAGGDSLSYEQYF	TGTGCCAGCAGTTCCGGACTAGCGGGAGGGGATAGCCTCTCCTACGAGCAGTACTTC
.	TRBV12-5	few	TRBJ1-1	CASGLVLGGGRNTEAFF	TGTGCTAGTGGTTTGGTATTGGGGGGCGGGAGGAACACTGAAGCTTTCTTT
TRBD1	TRBV7-2	few	TRBJ2-7	CASSLGGGDFYEQYF	TGTGCCAGCAGCTTAGGAGGGGGCGATTTTTACGAGCAGTACTTC
.	TRBV20-1	once	TRBJ1-6	CSASRRGWNSPLHF	TGCAGTGCTAGTCGTCGAGGGTGGAATTCACCCCTCCACTTT
TRBD2	TRBV2	many	TRBJ2-3	CASRRTSGRPDTQYF	TGTGCCAGCAGGCGGACTAGCGGGAGACCAGATACGCAGTATTTT
TRBD2	TRBV7-3	many	TRBJ2-1	CASSRTSGRDSDEQFF	TGTGCCAGCAGCCGGACTAGCGGACGGGATTCGGATGAGCAGTTCTTC
TRBD1	TRBV4-1	.	TRBJ1-2	CASSQGQGWDYGYTF	TGCGCCAGCAGCCAAGGACAGGGATGGGACTATGGCTACACCTTC
.	TRBV19	few	TRBJ2-5	CASSKTIKGTQYF	TGTGCCAGTAGTAAGACCATCAAGGGGACCCAGTACTTC
TRBD2	TRBV27	many	TRBJ2-2	CASRLAGDGTGELFF	TGTGCCAGCAGACTAGCGGGAGATGGTACCGGGGAGCTGTTTTTT
TRBD2	TRBV11-2	many	TRBJ2-1	CASSPGTSGSFYNEQFF	TGTGCCAGCAGCCCAGGGACTAGCGGGAGTTTCTACAATGAGCAGTTCTTC
.	TRBV15	.	TRBJ1-2	CATSGFSGIYGYTF	TGTGCCACCAGCGGTTTCTCAGGAATCTATGGCTACACCTTC
TRBD1	TRBV2	many	TRBJ2-3	CASRGQGGNTDTQYF	TGTGCCAGCAGAGGACAGGGCGGGAACACAGATACGCAGTATTTT